One T cell receptor (beta chain) is described in this entry. No cognate antigen has been identified for it. The input lacks base qualities; no much larger clone sits a single base away. This specimen belongs to a study of vaccination and CD4 T cells after COVID-19 (dated by TCRdb to about 2022). General notes on the study: Convalescent patients had a positive SARS-CoV-2 result on nasal swab PCR, and of these patients, fewer than ten had mild disease and one had severe disease. In the convalescent cohort there were six males and four females, among whom were two Hispanic individuals, seven Caucasians, two Asians and one multiracial person. Participants received two doses of either the Pfizer-BioNTech BNT162b2 vaccine (n=8) or the Moderna mRNA-1273 vaccine (n=2). Post-COVID blood samples were collected from convalescent patients a median of roughly 100 days after diagnosis, with a range of roughly 30 to 170 days. Post-vaccine blood samples were collected a median of around 10 weeks after the second vaccine dose, ranging from about 14 to 241 days. For stimulating the cultures, overlapping spike peptide pools were used, derived from SARS-CoV-2 as well as from the common cold coronaviruses HCoV-NL63, HCoV-OC43 and HCoV-229E. Control cultures used a CEFX viral epitope pool as positive control, an HIV-1 Nef peptide pool as negative control, or no peptide. In around 9 COVID-19 convalescent patients and a few infection-naive healthy vaccine recipients, researchers compared the spike-specific CD4+ TCR repertoire from before mRNA vaccination with the repertoire from after.

V and J are trimmed by 3 bases and 0 bases, and the gene matches miss 21 bases of the junction. Sequences SGDLS (CDR1) and YYNGEE (CDR2) are obtained from the germline V gene. The CDR3 spans 21 residues, from the cysteine through the phenylalanine. CDR3 DNA only is kept here, 63 bases in frame from base 1. Libraries were constructed by PCR. DNA from cultured CD4+ T cells underwent TCR sequencing with the Oncomine TCR Beta short-read assay at the Johns Hopkins FTIC core. The QIAamp micro DNA kit was used to extract genomic DNA from the cultured CD4+ T cells. Oncomine TCR Beta libraries from cultured CD4+ T cells were pooled with unique dual indexes and sequenced on an Illumina iSeq 100. As for the original processing: Non-productive sequences were removed, and CDR3s not starting with C, not ending with F or W, or shorter than 7 amino acids were discarded. The MANAFEST web application was used to identify antigen-specific clonotypes by comparing peptide-stimulated wells against reference wells and other culture wells. To be called positive, a clone needed an FDR below 0.05, an odds ratio above 5, and a productive frequency above 0.1% in at least two of three replicate wells. Cross-reactive clonotypes were defined as significantly expanded in both SARS-CoV-2 spike wells and at least one common cold coronavirus spike condition. Using R version 3.6.1, CDR3 homology was evaluated through Levenshtein distances (stringdist) along with unrooted phylogenetic trees (ape). TCRdb itself trimmed the public reads at Q25 with fastp, ran MiXCR and retained productive beta chains. Every distinct CDR3 protein forms one entry, paired with its most common genes and DNA. The V and J calls come from TCRdb's annotation, not from the publication. The sample table holds roughly 14,000 distinct CDR3 sequences, of which about two fifths were seen once. Approximately 5.6% of the sample is in the top ten clones.

Beyond this particular receptor, the publication reports: Although the median number of SARS-CoV-2-reactive clonotypes went up from roughly 19 after infection to some 37 after vaccination, the increase was not significant. In convalescent patients, nearly all vaccine-specific clones (304 of 307) were found to be mono-reactive for SARS-CoV-2 spike rather than cross-reactive with common cold coronaviruses. The number of convalescent patients in the study was relatively small, and the study did not examine early timepoints following natural infection. In convalescent patients, a median 86.3% of post-vaccine SARS-CoV-2-reactive clones were detected only after vaccination, and vaccine-specific priming was suggested by this finding.

What this sample's treatment or condition label stands for: roughly 10-day PBMC culture with coronavirus spike peptide pools or control peptides (ViraFEST assay). The study used the ViraFEST assay, which expanded antigen-specific T cells with peptide pools and then identified expanded clonotypes by TCR sequencing. Positive SARS-CoV-2 PCR tests in the convalescent patients dated from March to December 2020, before Alpha, Beta and Delta variants emerged in the United States. Some 2 million PBMCs per well were cultured in IMDM with approximately 4.9% human AB serum and approximately 9.8 IU/ml IL-2, plus 10 ug/ml peptide pools. On days 3 and 7, half of the culture medium was replaced with fresh IL-2-containing medium. Once the cells had been in culture for roughly 10 days, the EasySep CD4+ T cell isolation kit was used to isolate CD4+ T cells by negative selection. PBMCs were separated from whole blood using Ficoll-Paque Plus gradient centrifugation and then either used fresh or cryopreserved at -140C. Culture conditions were generally each tested in triplicate wells.

The chain employs TRBV9 and TRBJ2-7; TRBD1 lines up with 10 middle nucleotides. The receptor was isolated from a human donor who had recovered from COVID-19. The material was CD4+ T cells from blood, cultured in vitro, obtained before SARS-CoV-2 vaccination. The CDR3 sequence is CASSALMSRDRGLEYSYEQYF. The nucleotide sequence is given as TGTGCCAGCAGCGCACTGATGAGTCGGGACAGGGGACTCGAGTACTCCTACGAGCAGTACTTC.